The clone carrying this T cell receptor beta chain occurred once. This sample is drawn from a study of blood T cell repertoires in COVID-19. Across the whole study: The United States, Italy and Spain were the sources of the acute and convalescent COVID-19 samples.

V was shortened by 10 bases and J by 6 bases, with 9 bases between the two germline ends. Germline V gives CDR1 MNHEY, CDR2 SVGAGI. This CDR3 contains 10 residues. How the authors handled the data: Scientists estimated how many nucleated cells there were by amplifying reference gene primers. Here immunoSEQ multiplex PCR was the method, and the copy in TCRdb shows in-frame clones only, minus some. V and J calls and clone size come straight from that table; D and trimming were deduced from the DNA. The sample carries a few hundred thousand clones, about 89% recorded once. This clonotype was obtained from a woman aged 50 to 60 who had recovered from COVID-19. The sequenced sample consisted of peripheral blood. The chain joins TRBV6-5 to TRBJ1-1, with no clear D. CDR3 sequence (DNA): TGTGCCATTCGACGGGCTGAAGCTTTCTTT. It codes for CAIRRAEAFF.